This T cell receptor beta chain was obtained from a study of PD-L1 blockade in urothelial cancer. For the study at large: Blood was tested 3 weeks (second dose) and 6 weeks into treatment.

The table came from immunoSEQ multiplex PCR; TCRdb's copy has only in-frame clones and leaves some out. The sample includes about 88,000 clones, more than 85% seen only once; the top ten take roughly 10%. Trimming cost V 7 bases and J 8 bases; bases outside gene matches: 6. The CDR3 length is 14 residues. Germline V gene data show CDR1 as GTSNPN and CDR2 as SVGIG (reference sequence). The clonotype originates from a man aged 60-69 years with urothelial cancer. This sample comprised PBMCs, obtained around atezolizumab (anti-PD-L1) treatment. The chain recombines TRBV30 with TRBJ2-3; TRBD2 aligns across 16 bases. CDR3 protein: CASGLAGGPGTQYF. DNA for the CDR3: TGTGCCTCGGGACTAGCGGGGGGGCCGGGTACGCAGTATTTT.